The clone carrying this T cell receptor beta chain was found many times. Amplification targeted TCR beta CDR3 regions from RNA transcripts. First-round RT-PCR targeting the TCR CDR3 was performed with the HTBI primer set. TCRdb re-derived calls from the multiplex PCR reads in MiXCR, one entry per CDR3 protein. The sample carries 490,000 or so distinct CDR3 sequences, 46% recorded once. This entry is derived from a study of T cells in Graves' hyperthyroidism and ophthalmopathy. The TCR sequence derives from an adult woman with Graves' disease, either hyperthyroidism or ophthalmopathy (not recorded which). The sample taken for sequencing was peripheral blood or thyroid tissue (not recorded which).

For the CDR3, the DNA is TGCGCCAGCAGTGAGGCGGGAGGGCCTGAGACCCAGTACTTC. Translating it yields CASSEAGGPETQYF. J is TRBJ2-5 and V is TRBV10-1; 9 bases agree with TRBD2. The CDR3 is 14 amino acids. V shed 2 bases, J shed 5 bases, and the junction held 3 bases outside the gene matches. Germline values: CDR1 WNHNN, CDR2 SYGVQD (reference sequence).